These 18 T cell receptor beta chains came from one sample sequenced in a study of low-dose radiotherapy and immunotherapy resistance in tumors. As to time point: before trial treatment. With TRAV- and TRBV-specific primers, first-strand cDNA was made, covering the alpha and beta chains. With a constant-region primer and a V-primer adapter, TCRs were subjected to around 20 PCR cycles of amplification. TCRdb redid the calling of the reads with MiXCR, one entry per CDR3 protein. Of 55,000 to 70,000 distinct CDR3 sequences in the sample, about 23% were seen once. This specimen consisted of PBMCs, obtained before treatment. These receptors were collected from a male donor with prostate cancer.

This clonotype has more than one count but fewer than ten. The V call is TRBV28, the J call TRBJ1-2; D possibly corresponds to TRBD1 (6 bases). This CDR3 is built from 16 residues. Germline V gene sequence: CDR1 MDHEN, CDR2 SYDVKM. The germline V and J ends were trimmed by 1 base and 2 bases, with 14 bases remaining between them. The chain's CDR3 is CASSLFGGAVNYGYTF. In DNA form, the CDR3 reads TGTGCCAGCAGTTTATTTGGGGGGGCGGTAAACTATGGCTACACCTTC.

In regard to this clonotype: A single base is all that separates this from a far larger clone, so a read error is likely. The genes are TRBV6-2 or TRBV6-3 and TRBJ2-1, with 9 bases matching TRBD2. The CDR3 is 14 residues long. The germline V gene has CDR1 MNHEY and CDR2 SVGEGT. Unmatched junction bases numbered 9, after V lost 5 bases and J lost 10 bases. CDR3 in amino acids: CASSEPGLAYEQFF. The CDR3 DNA reads as TGTGCCAGCAGTGAACCGGGACTAGCCTACGAGCAGTTCTTC.

Points on this clonotype: A much larger clone lies one base from this, so it may be a read error. The genes are TRBV7-2 and TRBJ2-1; 7 bases are shared with TRBD1. Per the germline V gene, CDR1 is SGHTA and CDR2 is FQGNSA. The CDR3 consists of 14 residues. After removal of 4 bases from V and 10 bases from J, the junction contained 10 bases not matched to a gene. The CDR3 DNA is TGTGCCAGCAGCTCGACAGGGCAGTTCTACGAGCAGTTCTTC. Protein product: CASSSTGQFYEQFF.

V gene TRBV2 combines with J gene TRBJ1-3; D is unresolved. Germline V CDR1 and CDR2: SNHLY, FYNNEI. The V end was cut by 6 bases, the J end by 6 bases, with 12 bases between. The CDR3 totals 13 residues. DNA for the CDR3: TGTGCCAGCAGACCCCGGAGAGAAAACACCATATATTTT. Translating it yields CASRPRRENTIYF.

There are many counts of this clonotype. V is TRBV21-1 and J is TRBJ2-7; the table's D gene call, TRBD1, was not cross checked with the DNA. TRBV21-1 is marked as a pseudogene. The CDR3 loop spans 16 amino acids. The CDR3 sequence: CASSNSQDLGGCEQYF. The DNA for the CDR3 is TGTGCCAGCAGCAATTCCCAGGACCTCGGGGGATGCGAGCAGTACTTC.

This clonotype showed up many times. The chain carries TRBV6-2 or TRBV6-3 and TRBJ2-1; TRBD2 agrees at 11 bases. The V gene's germline CDR1 is MNHEY and CDR2 SVGEGT. Trimming took 4 bases from V and 5 from J; bases not matched to a gene: 7. The CDR3 has 16 amino acids. CDR3 protein: CASSFLAGGPDNEQFF. The CDR3 nucleotides are TGTGCCAGCAGTTTTTTAGCGGGAGGGCCCGACAATGAGCAGTTCTTC.

Ten or more counts support this clonotype. This chain connects TRBV5-1 to TRBJ1-3; no clear D gene. V was pared by 4 bases and J by 1 base, with 9 bases between. This CDR3 has 14 residues. Per the germline V gene, CDR1 is SGHRS and CDR2 is YFSETQ. The CDR3 bases are TGCGCCAGCAGCGGCGACAAATCTGGAAACACCATATATTTT. Translated, it gives CASSGDKSGNTIYF.

There are many counts of this clonotype. Compared with germline, one end of the junction differs, possibly owing to a read error. The chain has TRBV11-3 and TRBJ1-5, with D maybe TRBD1 (5 bases). This CDR3 is built from 15 residues. Germline V CDR1 and CDR2: SGHNT, YENEEA. CDR3 sequence reads: CASTLHEDKNQPQHF. DNA for the CDR3: TGTGCCAGCACCTTACACGAGGACAAAAATCAGCCCCAGCATTTT.

As regards this clonotype: A far larger clone is just one base off, so this is likely a read error. This sequence joins TRBV11-2 and TRBJ2-3; no clear D. Germline V gene lookup returns CDR1 SGHAT and CDR2 FQNNGV. This CDR3 spans 16 amino acids. Between the trimmed V and J ends, which lost 7 bases and 0 bases, there was a span of 17 bases. This chain's CDR3 is CASIKSGRKSTDTQYF. CDR3 sequence (DNA): TGTGCCAGCATAAAAAGTGGCAGGAAGAGCACAGATACGCAGTATTTT.

This clonotype was seen at least ten times. V is TRBV6-2 or TRBV6-3 and J is TRBJ1-5, with D uncertain. The V gene lost 5 bases and the J gene lost 7 bases, with 12 bases spanning the gap. This CDR3 region has 13 residues. Germline V CDR1 and CDR2: MNHEY, SVGEGT. The CDR3 DNA reads TGTGCCAGCAGTGAATACCCGTTGCAGCCCCAGCATTTT. Amino acid sequence: CASSEYPLQPQHF.

This clonotype has ten or more counts. The rearrangement joins TRBV23-1 to TRBJ1-5; perhaps TRBD1 as D (6 bases). TRBV23-1 is an ORF; its function is uncertain. Between the trimmed V and J ends, which lost 4 bases and 0 bases, there was a span of 13 bases. This CDR3 has 16 residues. The CDR3 loop is CASSRAGVYSNQPQHF. DNA of the CDR3: TGCGCCAGCAGTCGAGCAGGGGTTTATAGCAATCAGCCCCAGCATTTT.

This clonotype showed up many times. V usage is TRBV5-1 and J usage is TRBJ2-7, with D unresolved. Germline-derived CDR1 and CDR2 are SGHRS and YFSETQ. The CDR3 spans 13 residues. V was cut by 4 bases and J by 0 bases, with 8 bases left in between. Here the CDR3 DNA reads TGCGCCAGCAGCGAGGACGGCTCCTACGAGCAGTACTTC. It is translated as CASSEDGSYEQYF.

This clonotype was seen many times. The chain links TRBV5-1 to TRBJ2-3; no reliable D call. The germline gives CDR1 SGHRS, CDR2 YFSETQ. The CDR3 consists of 13 residues. The V end was cut by 0 bases, the J end by 4 bases, with 6 bases between. CDR3 amino acids: CASSLGQADTQYF. In DNA, the CDR3 is TGCGCCAGCAGCTTGGGTCAGGCAGATACGCAGTATTTT.

A word on this clonotype: This likely stems from a read error, as it lies one base from a far larger clone. This chain connects TRBV26 to TRBJ2-7. TRBV26 is tagged as a pseudogene. The length of the CDR3 is 12 residues. CDR3 bases: TGTGTCAGTTCGCCGCAGACCTACGAGCAGTACTTC. Its translation: CVSSPQTYEQYF.

This clonotype was detected many times. V gene TRBV7-8 combines with J gene TRBJ2-5; no clear D. Trimming stripped 1 base from V and 6 bases from J, with 9 bases between. Germline loops: CDR1 SGHVS, CDR2 FQNEAQ. CDR3 length: 13 residues. The CDR3 sequence is CASSLGAGQTQYF. The CDR3 coding sequence is TGTGCCAGCAGCTTAGGGGCTGGCCAGACCCAGTACTTC.

This clonotype was seen ten or more times. The J gene is TRBJ1-2, the V gene TRBV12-3 or TRBV12-4; maybe TRBD1 (6 bases). The CDR3 totals 15 residues. The ends were cut back, 6 bases at V and 6 bases at J, with 20 bases in the middle. The CDR3 nucleotides read TGTGCCAGCAGCCCTGCTGGGGGGCGCAGGGATGGCTACACCTTC. Residues: CASSPAGGRRDGYTF.

With respect to this clonotype: It is unclear where the CDR3 begins or ends on the DNA, so no DNA is shown, and the CDR3 is as TCRdb lists it. This sequence joins TRBV5-1 and TRBJ1-4; TRBD1 was called by the table and not checked on the DNA. Per the germline V gene, CDR1 is SGHRS and CDR2 is YFSETQ. Both ends counted, the CDR3 spans 19 residues. CDR3: CASRLATTGATTNEKLFFF.

This clonotype was seen ten or more times. The chain couples TRBV15 to TRBJ1-1; D is unresolved. The CDR3 has 14 residues. Germline CDR1 and CDR2: LNHNV and YYDKDF (reference sequence). V lost 2 bases to trimming and J lost 1 base, with 8 bases between them. The CDR3 reads CATSRNQRNTEAFF. The CDR3 DNA follows: TGTGCCACCAGCAGAAACCAGAGGAACACTGAAGCTTTCTTT.